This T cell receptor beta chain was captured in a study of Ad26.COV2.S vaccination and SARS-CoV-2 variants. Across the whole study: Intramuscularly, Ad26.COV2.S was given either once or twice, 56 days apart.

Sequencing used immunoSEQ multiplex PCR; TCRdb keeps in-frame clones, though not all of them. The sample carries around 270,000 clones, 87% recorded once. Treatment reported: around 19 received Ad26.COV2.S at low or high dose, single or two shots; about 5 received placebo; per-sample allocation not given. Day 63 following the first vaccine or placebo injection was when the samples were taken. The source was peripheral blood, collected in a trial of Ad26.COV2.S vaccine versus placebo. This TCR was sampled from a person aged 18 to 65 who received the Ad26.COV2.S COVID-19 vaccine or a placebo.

The CDR3 DNA reads as TGTGCCAGTAGTGGGGGGGTCTACAATGAGCAGTTCTTC. This translates into CASSGGVYNEQFF. The V and J genes are TRBV19 and TRBJ2-1, with 7 bases lining up with TRBD2. With V trimmed by 5 bases and J by 3 bases, 1 base remained unmatched. Germline CDR1 and CDR2: LNHDA and SQIVND (reference sequence). This CDR3 is built from 13 residues. The whole variable domain, remainder taken from reference TRBV19 and TRBJ2-1, is DGGITQSPKYLFRKEGQNVTLSCEQNLNHDAMYWYRQDPGQGLRLIYYSQIVNDFQKGDIAEGYSVSREKKESFPLTVTSAQKNPTAFYLCASSGGVYNEQFFGPGTRLTVL.